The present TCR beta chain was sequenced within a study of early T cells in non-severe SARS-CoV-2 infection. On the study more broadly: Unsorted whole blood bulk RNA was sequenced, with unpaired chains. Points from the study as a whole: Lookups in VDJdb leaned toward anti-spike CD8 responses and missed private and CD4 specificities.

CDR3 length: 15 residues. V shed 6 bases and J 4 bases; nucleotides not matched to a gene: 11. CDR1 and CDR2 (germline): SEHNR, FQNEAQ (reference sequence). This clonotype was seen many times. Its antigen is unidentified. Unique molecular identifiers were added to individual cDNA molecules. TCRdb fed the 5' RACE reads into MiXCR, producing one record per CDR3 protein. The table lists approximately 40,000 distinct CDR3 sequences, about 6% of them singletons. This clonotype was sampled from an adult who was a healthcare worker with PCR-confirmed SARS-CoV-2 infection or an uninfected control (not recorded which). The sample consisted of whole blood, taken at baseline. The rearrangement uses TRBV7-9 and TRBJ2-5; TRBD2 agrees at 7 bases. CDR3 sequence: CASSFRTGGGETQYF. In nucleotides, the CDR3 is TGTGCCAGCAGTTTCCGGACTGGCGGGGGAGAGACCCAGTACTTC.